The clone carrying this T cell receptor beta chain occurred many times. The antigen is undetermined. This record comes from a study of CD8+CD57+ T cells in acquired aplastic anemia. At the level of the study: CD4+ and CD8+ cells, once sorted, gave DNA averaging about 3 ug. Among healthy donors, CD4+ cells averaged roughly 11 million reads.

The use of genomic DNA as template underpinned the TCR beta VDJ and CDR3 profiling. One entry per CDR3 protein results from TCRdb running MiXCR on the reads. Of 150,000 to 200,000 distinct CDR3 sequences listed, about three fifths are singletons. Study-wide results and caveats: Patient and control CD8+ Simpson's diversity was not significantly different. Common to patients and controls were twenty-nine CD8+ CDR3 sequences.

The specimen sequenced was sorted CD4+, CD8+, or CD8+CD57+ T cells (not recorded which) from PBMCs. This sequence originates from a human donor in good health.

The CDR3 DNA reads as TGTGCCAGCAGTTCCTACACTAGCGATACGCAGTATTTT. Protein: CASSSYTSDTQYF. V gene TRBV6-2 or TRBV6-3 combines with J gene TRBJ2-3; possible D gene TRBD2, 6 bases. The V gene's germline CDR1 is MNHEY and CDR2 SVGEGT. The CDR3 extends over 13 amino acids. The V gene lost 4 bases and the J gene lost 6 bases, with 11 bases spanning the gap.